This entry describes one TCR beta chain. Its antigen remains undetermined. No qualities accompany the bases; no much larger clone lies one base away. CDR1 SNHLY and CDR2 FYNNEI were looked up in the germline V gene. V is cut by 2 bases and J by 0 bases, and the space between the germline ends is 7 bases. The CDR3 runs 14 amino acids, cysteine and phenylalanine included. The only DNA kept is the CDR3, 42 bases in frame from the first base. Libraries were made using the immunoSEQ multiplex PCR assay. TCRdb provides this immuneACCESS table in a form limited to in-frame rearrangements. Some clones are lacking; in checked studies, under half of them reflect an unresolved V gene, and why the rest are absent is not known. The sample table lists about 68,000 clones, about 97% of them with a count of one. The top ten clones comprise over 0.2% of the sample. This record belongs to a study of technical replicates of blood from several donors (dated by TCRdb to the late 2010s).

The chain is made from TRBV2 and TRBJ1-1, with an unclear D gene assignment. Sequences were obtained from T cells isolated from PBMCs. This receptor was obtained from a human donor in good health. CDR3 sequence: CASSELRLNTEAFF. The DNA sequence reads TGTGCCAGCAGTGAACTACGATTGAACACTGAAGCTTTCTTT.